What follows are 21 T cell receptor beta chains derived from one specimen sequenced in a study of cytomegalovirus exposure and HLA in healthy donors. Primers: 60 Vbeta forward and 13 Jbeta reverse. TCRdb's copy holds only in-frame clones and misses some; the assay was immunoSEQ multiplex PCR. The sample has over 95,000 clones, 76% seen once. Sequenced material: PBMCs. The receptor set was obtained from a man aged 35 to 55 in good health and CMV-seronegative.

The chain carries TRBV11-2 and TRBJ2-7; D perhaps matches TRBD2 (5 bases). The CDR3 is 11 residues long. CDR1 is SGHAT and CDR2 is FQNNGV in the germline V gene. Trimming cost V 9 bases and J 3 bases, with 9 bases left between them. The CDR3 region has the DNA TGTGCCAGGGACTTCTACTACGAGCAGTACTTC. Translating gives CARDFYYEQYF. Complete variable domain (other parts from reference TRBV11-2 and TRBJ2-7): EAGVAQSPRYKIIEKRQSVAFWCNPISGHATLYWYQQILGQGPKLLIQFQNNGVVDDSQLPKDRFSAERLKGVDSTLKIQPAKLEDSAVYLCARDFYYEQYFGPGTRLTVT.

CDR3: CASSGTSGPSYNEQFF. As DNA, the CDR3 is TGTGCCAGCAGTGGGACTAGCGGGCCTTCCTACAATGAGCAGTTCTTC. This chain joins TRBV6-1 and TRBJ2-1, with 11 nucleotides matching TRBD2. Trimming removed 4 bases from V and 1 base from J; junction bases left unmatched: 3. The CDR3 is 16 residues long. CDR1 and CDR2 from the germline V gene are MNHNS and SASEGT.

This sequence joins TRBV7-2 and TRBJ2-1, with 11 bases fitting TRBD2. Germline V gene data show CDR1 as SGHTA and CDR2 as FQGNSA. The V gene end was trimmed by 5 bases and the J gene end by 4 bases; junction bases not matched to a gene: 4. The CDR3 is 15 amino acids. The CDR3 spells CASSHLAGGYNEQFF. The CDR3 DNA is TGTGCCAGCAGCCATCTAGCGGGGGGTTACAATGAGCAGTTCTTC.

This clone was seen a few times. The chain has TRBV6-4 and TRBJ1-2; 7 bases are shared with TRBD1. Trimming cost V 6 bases and J 2 bases; bases outside gene matches: 9. The CDR3 is 15 residues long. The germline V gene has CDR1 MRHNA and CDR2 SNTAGT. DNA for the CDR3: TGTGCCAGCAGCCCCGGTGGAGGGGGCAACTATGGCTACACCTTC. Amino acid sequence: CASSPGGGGNYGYTF.

This chain uses TRBV5-6 with TRBJ2-7; a weak D match, TRBD1 (6 bases). Germline CDR1 SGHDT, CDR2 YYEEEE. The CDR3 is 14 residues long. Trimming cost V 4 bases and J 1 base, with 12 bases left between them. CDR3 protein: CASSRLRGSYEQYF. Here the CDR3 DNA reads TGTGCCAGCAGCCGGCTTAGGGGGTCCTACGAGCAGTACTTC. The full variable domain, with the rest looked up from reference TRBV5-6 and TRBJ2-7, is DAGVTQSPTHLIKTRGQQVTLRCSPKSGHDTVSWYQQALGQGPQFIFQYYEEEERQRGNFPDRFSGHQFPNYSSELNVNALLLGDSALYLCASSRLRGSYEQYFGPGTRLTVT.

This clone was seen only a few times. The CDR3 loop reads CAWGRGLSGNTIYF. The CDR3 DNA follows: TGTGCCTGGGGCCGGGGACTTTCTGGAAACACCATATATTTT. The chain combines TRBV30 with TRBJ1-3; TRBD1 is a possible D gene (5 bases). CDR3 length: 14 residues. Trimming removed 5 bases from V and 1 base from J, with 12 bases in between. In germline, CDR1 is GTSNPN, CDR2 SVGIG (reference sequence). Complete variable domain (other parts from reference TRBV30 and TRBJ1-3): SQTIHQWPATLVQPVGSPLSLECTVEGTSNPNLYWYRQAAGRGLQLLFYSVGIGQISSEVPQNLSASRPQDRQFILSSKKLLLSDSGFYLCAWGRGLSGNTIYFGEGSWLTVV.

This clone was found once. The chain uses TRBV9 and TRBJ1-6; TRBD1 matches 7 bases. The CDR3 runs to 14 residues. The trim removed 2 bases at V and 7 bases at J, leaving 3 bases unmatched. The germline CDR1 and CDR2 sequences are SGDLS and YYNGEE. CDR3 loop: CASSVDRVNSPLHF. The CDR3 nucleotides are TGTGCCAGCAGCGTCGACAGGGTCAATTCACCCCTCCACTTT.

In the case of this clone: An end of the junction does not agree with germline; a read error may underlie this. This chain uses TRBV5-1 with TRBJ2-7; 9 nucleotides agree with TRBD1. CDR1 SGHRS and CDR2 YFSETQ come from the germline V gene. The CDR3 totals 15 residues. The CDR3 here is CASSLLTGGLDEQHF. For the CDR3, the DNA is TGCGCCAGCAGCTTGTTAACAGGGGGCCTAGACGAGCAGCACTTC.

The chain combines TRBV11-2 with TRBJ1-3; possible D gene TRBD1, 6 bases. From germline, CDR1 is SGHAT and CDR2 FQNNGV. V gave up 2 bases and J gave up 0 bases, with 14 bases separating them. The CDR3 contains 17 residues. The CDR3 protein is CASSLLQGVISGNTIYF. The CDR3 nucleotides read TGTGCCAGCAGCTTACTACAGGGAGTTATCTCTGGAAACACCATATATTTT.

This chain links TRBV4-1 with TRBJ2-2, with a possible D match to TRBD1 (5 bases). Trimming removed 2 bases from V and 6 bases from J, with 16 bases in between. The germline V gene has CDR1 MGHRA and CDR2 YSYEKL. The CDR3 runs 16 residues. The CDR3 reads CASSQPPGFQPGELFF. The CDR3 region has the DNA TGCGCCAGCAGCCAACCTCCAGGGTTTCAACCCGGGGAGCTGTTTTTT.

This clone was seen more than once but under ten times. V gene TRBV5-4 combines with J gene TRBJ1-2, with D possibly TRBD1 on 5 matching bases. Germline lookup yields CDR1 SGHNT and CDR2 YYREEE (reference sequence). The germline V and J ends were trimmed by 9 bases and 4 bases, with 13 bases remaining between them. This CDR3 spans 12 amino acids. CDR3 coding DNA: TGTGCCACCTCTGGGGGGATCTATGGCTACACCTTC. This gives the protein CATSGGIYGYTF.

The rearrangement uses TRBV4-1 and TRBJ2-7; unclear D gene. Trimming took off 4 bases at V and 4 bases at J, with 11 bases between the two ends. CDR3 length: 13 residues. The germline CDR1 and CDR2 sequences are MGHRA and YSYEKL. CDR3 amino acids: CASSRGETYEQYF. The CDR3 nucleotides read TGCGCCAGCAGCCGCGGAGAGACGTACGAGCAGTACTTC.

The chain couples TRBV6-6 to TRBJ1-2; D not resolved. Germline assignment: CDR1 MNHNY and CDR2 SVGAGI (reference sequence). The V gene lost 4 bases and the J gene lost 1 base, with 10 bases spanning the gap. There are 14 residues in the CDR3. CDR3 amino acids: CASSSNTNNYGYTF. DNA for the CDR3: TGTGCCAGCAGTTCAAACACGAATAACTATGGCTACACCTTC.

The V call is TRBV6-6, the J call TRBJ1-6; no firm D call. Trimming stripped 0 bases from V and 7 bases from J, with 10 bases between. Germline assignment: CDR1 MNHNY and CDR2 SVGAGI (reference sequence). This CDR3 has 15 amino acids. CDR3 nucleotide sequence: TGTGCCAGCAGTTACTCGGCAGGAAACAATTCACCCCTCCACTTT. Its translation is CASSYSAGNNSPLHF.

The chain joins TRBV7-2 to TRBJ1-3, with D unclear. The CDR3 has 14 residues. Germline lookup yields CDR1 SGHTA and CDR2 FQGNSA. V was pared by 2 bases and J by 0 bases, with 5 bases between. CDR3 coding DNA: TGTGCCAGCAGCTTATCAAACTCTGGAAACACCATATATTTT. Translating gives CASSLSNSGNTIYF.

The rearrangement uses TRBV5-4 and TRBJ2-3, with 7 bases identical to TRBD2. The germline CDR1 and CDR2 sequences are SGHNT and YYREEE (reference sequence). The CDR3 loop spans 14 amino acids. Trimming at V came to 4 bases and at J to 4 bases, leaving 6 bases not matched to a gene. The CDR3 DNA reads TGTGCCAGCAGCCCCGGACGGGGGGCAGATACGCAGTATTTT. As protein: CASSPGRGADTQYF.

The chain has TRBV19 and TRBJ1-5, with a possible D match to TRBD1 (5 bases). CDR3 size: 17 residues. V was pared by 1 base and J by 0 bases, with 13 bases between. From germline, CDR1 is LNHDA and CDR2 SQIVND (reference sequence). CDR3 coding DNA: TGTGCCAGTAGTATAGGGGAAGGGGCTTATAGCAATCAGCCCCAGCATTTT. Residues: CASSIGEGAYSNQPQHF.

J is TRBJ1-2 and V is TRBV7-3; D is perhaps TRBD1 (5 bases). Germline V gene sequence: CDR1 SGHTA, CDR2 FQGTGA. CDR3 length: 18 amino acids. Trimming removed 2 bases at V and 8 bases at J, with 27 bases between. The CDR3 loop reads CASSLVRTKVLEGKGYTF. The CDR3 region has the DNA TGTGCCAGCAGCTTAGTCCGGACGAAGGTTTTGGAGGGGAAAGGCTACACCTTC.

This clone was observed a single time. The genes are TRBV7-9 and TRBJ1-5, with unresolved D. Germline CDR1 SEHNR, CDR2 FQNEAQ (reference sequence). Trimming pared 5 bases from V and 7 bases from J, leaving 15 bases between. This CDR3 is 14 amino acids long. This CDR3 is CASSPREGGQPQHF. CDR3 nucleotides: TGTGCCAGCAGCCCCCGTGAGGGAGGACAGCCCCAGCATTTT.

J is TRBJ1-5 and V is TRBV15; maybe TRBD1 (5 bases). The germline V gene has CDR1 LNHNV and CDR2 YYDKDF (reference sequence). Trimming shortened V by 7 bases and J by 6 bases, and 16 bases separated the two germline ends. This CDR3 is 14 amino acids long. The CDR3 protein is CATTKKGPGQPQHF. In nucleotides, the CDR3 is TGTGCCACCACCAAGAAGGGGCCCGGTCAGCCCCAGCATTTT.

This rearrangement joins TRBV6-6 to TRBJ2-1, with 10 nucleotides matching TRBD2. Germline loops: CDR1 MNHNY, CDR2 SVGAGI (reference sequence). The length of the CDR3 is 15 residues. Trimming cost V 3 bases and J 4 bases; bases outside gene matches: 3. The CDR3 sequence: CASSYEAGGYNEQFF. The CDR3, as DNA: TGTGCCAGCAGTTATGAAGCGGGAGGGTACAATGAGCAGTTCTTC.